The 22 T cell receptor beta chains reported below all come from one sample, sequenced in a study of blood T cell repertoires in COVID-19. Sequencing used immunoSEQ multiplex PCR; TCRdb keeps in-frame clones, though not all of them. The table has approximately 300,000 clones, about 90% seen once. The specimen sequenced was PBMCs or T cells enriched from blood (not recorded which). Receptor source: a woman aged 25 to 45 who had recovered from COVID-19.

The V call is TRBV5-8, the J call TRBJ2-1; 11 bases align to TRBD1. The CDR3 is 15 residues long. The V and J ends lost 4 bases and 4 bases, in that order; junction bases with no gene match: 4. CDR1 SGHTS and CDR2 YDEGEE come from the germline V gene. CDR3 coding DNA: TGTGCCAGCAGCACCGGGACAGGGGGTTACAATGAGCAGTTCTTC. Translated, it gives CASSTGTGGYNEQFF. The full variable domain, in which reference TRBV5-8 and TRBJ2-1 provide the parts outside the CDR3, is EAGVTQSPTHLIKTRGQQATLRCSPISGHTSVYWYQQALGLGLQFLLWYDEGEERNRGNFPPRFSGRQFPNYSSELNVNALELEDSALYLCASSTGTGGYNEQFFGPGTRLTVL.

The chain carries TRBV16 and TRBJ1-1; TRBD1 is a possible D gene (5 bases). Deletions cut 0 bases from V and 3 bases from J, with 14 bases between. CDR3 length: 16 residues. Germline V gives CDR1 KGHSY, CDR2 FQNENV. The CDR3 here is CASSQSAWGRDTEAFF. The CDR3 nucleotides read TGTGCCAGCAGCCAATCAGCTTGGGGCCGCGACACTGAAGCTTTCTTT.

CDR3 bases: TGTGCCAGTAGGCAGGGGCGCCTATCAGATACGCAGTATTTT. It encodes CASRQGRLSDTQYF. V gene TRBV19 combines with J gene TRBJ2-3; D is possibly TRBD1 (6 bases). V was clipped by 6 bases and J by 4 bases, with 14 bases between them. The CDR3 loop spans 14 amino acids. Looked up from germline, CDR1 is LNHDA and CDR2 is SQIVND (reference sequence).

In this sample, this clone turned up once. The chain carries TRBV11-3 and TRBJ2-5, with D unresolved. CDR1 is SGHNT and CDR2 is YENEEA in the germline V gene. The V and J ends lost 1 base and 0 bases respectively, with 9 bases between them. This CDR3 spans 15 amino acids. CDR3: CASSLGGTDQETQYF. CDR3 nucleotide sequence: TGTGCCAGCAGCTTAGGTGGCACCGACCAAGAGACCCAGTACTTC.

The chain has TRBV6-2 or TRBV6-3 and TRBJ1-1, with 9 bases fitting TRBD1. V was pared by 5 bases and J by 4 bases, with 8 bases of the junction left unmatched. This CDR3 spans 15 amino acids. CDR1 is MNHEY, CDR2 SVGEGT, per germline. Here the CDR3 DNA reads TGTGCCAGCAGTGACCCCGGGACAGGGCGCACTGAAGCTTTCTTT. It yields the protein CASSDPGTGRTEAFF.

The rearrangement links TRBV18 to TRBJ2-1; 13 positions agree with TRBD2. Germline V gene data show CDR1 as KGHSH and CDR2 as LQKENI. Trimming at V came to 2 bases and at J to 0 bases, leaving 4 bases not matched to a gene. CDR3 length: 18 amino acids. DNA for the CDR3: TGTGCCAGCTCACCAGGGACTAGCGGGGACCCCTCCTACAATGAGCAGTTCTTC. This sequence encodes CASSPGTSGDPSYNEQFF.

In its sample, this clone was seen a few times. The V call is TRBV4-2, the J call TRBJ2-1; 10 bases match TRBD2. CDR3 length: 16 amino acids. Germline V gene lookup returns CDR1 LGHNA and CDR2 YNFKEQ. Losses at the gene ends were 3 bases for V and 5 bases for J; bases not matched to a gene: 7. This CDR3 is CASSQTGLASDNEQFF. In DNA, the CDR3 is TGTGCCAGCAGCCAGACGGGACTAGCGAGCGACAATGAGCAGTTCTTC.

In DNA, the CDR3 is TGTGCCAGCAGTTTAACCTCCGGGACAGGGAACACTGAAGCTTTCTTT. This encodes CASSLTSGTGNTEAFF. This sequence joins TRBV27 and TRBJ1-1; 8 nucleotides line up with TRBD1. J was trimmed by 1 base and V by 2 bases; bases with no gene match: 6. The CDR3 is 16 residues long. The germline V gene has CDR1 MNHEY and CDR2 SMNVEV (reference sequence).

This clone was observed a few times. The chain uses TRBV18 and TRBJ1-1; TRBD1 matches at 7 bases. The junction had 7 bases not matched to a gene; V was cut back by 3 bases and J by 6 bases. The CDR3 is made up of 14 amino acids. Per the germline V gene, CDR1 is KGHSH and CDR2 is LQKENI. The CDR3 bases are TGTGCCAGCTCACCGGGCAGAGGGGGCTCTGAAGCTTTCTTT. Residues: CASSPGRGGSEAFF.

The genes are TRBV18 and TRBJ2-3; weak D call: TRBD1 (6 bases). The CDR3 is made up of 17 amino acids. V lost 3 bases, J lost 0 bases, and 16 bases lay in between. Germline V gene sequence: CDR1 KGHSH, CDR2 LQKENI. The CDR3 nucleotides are TGTGCCAGCTCACCCAGGGGTACGGCCCGTAGCACAGATACGCAGTATTTT. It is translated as CASSPRGTARSTDTQYF.

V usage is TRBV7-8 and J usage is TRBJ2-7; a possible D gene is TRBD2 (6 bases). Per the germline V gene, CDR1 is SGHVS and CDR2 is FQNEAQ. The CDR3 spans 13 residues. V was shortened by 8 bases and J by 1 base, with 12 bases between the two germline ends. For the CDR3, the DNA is TGTGCCAGCTCTCCGGAGGGGTCCTACGAGCAGTACTTC. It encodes CASSPEGSYEQYF.

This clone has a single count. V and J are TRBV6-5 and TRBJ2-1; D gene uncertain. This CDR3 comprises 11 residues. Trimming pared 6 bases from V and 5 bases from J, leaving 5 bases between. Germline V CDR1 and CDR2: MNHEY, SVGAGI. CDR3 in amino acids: CASRGDNEQFF. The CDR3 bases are TGTGCCAGCAGGGGCGACAATGAGCAGTTCTTC.

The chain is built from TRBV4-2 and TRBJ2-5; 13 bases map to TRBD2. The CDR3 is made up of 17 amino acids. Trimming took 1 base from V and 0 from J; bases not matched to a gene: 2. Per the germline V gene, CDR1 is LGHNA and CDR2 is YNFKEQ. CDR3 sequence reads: CASSQGGLAGNQETQYF. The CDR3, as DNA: TGTGCCAGCAGCCAAGGGGGACTAGCGGGAAACCAAGAGACCCAGTACTTC.

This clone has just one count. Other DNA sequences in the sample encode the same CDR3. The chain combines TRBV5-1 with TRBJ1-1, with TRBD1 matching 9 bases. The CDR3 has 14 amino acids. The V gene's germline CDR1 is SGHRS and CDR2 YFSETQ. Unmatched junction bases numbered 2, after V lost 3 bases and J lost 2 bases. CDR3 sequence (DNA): TGCGCCAGCAGCTGGGGACAGGGAAACACTGAAGCTTTCTTT. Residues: CASSWGQGNTEAFF.

The CDR3 DNA is TGTGCCAGCAGCTTAAATGTAGCCGAGGAGCTGTTTTTT. Translation gives CASSLNVAEELFF. This rearrangement joins TRBV7-3 to TRBJ2-2, with D unresolved. This CDR3 spans 13 amino acids. CDR1 is SGHTA and CDR2 is FQGTGA in the germline V gene. V dropped 1 base and J dropped 10 bases, with 10 bases sitting between them.

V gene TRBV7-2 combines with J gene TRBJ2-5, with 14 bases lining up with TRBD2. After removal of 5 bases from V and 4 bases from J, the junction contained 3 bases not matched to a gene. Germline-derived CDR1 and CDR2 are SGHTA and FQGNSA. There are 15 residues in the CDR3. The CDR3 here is CASSMTSGGGETQYF. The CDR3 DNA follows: TGTGCCAGCAGCATGACTAGCGGGGGGGGAGAGACCCAGTACTTC.

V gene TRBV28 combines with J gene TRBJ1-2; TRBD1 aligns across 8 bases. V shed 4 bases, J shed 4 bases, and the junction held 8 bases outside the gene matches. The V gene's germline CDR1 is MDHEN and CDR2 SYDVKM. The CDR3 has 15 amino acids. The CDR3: CASSSPRGQGYGYTF. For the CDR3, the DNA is TGTGCCAGCAGTTCCCCTCGTGGACAGGGCTATGGCTACACCTTC.

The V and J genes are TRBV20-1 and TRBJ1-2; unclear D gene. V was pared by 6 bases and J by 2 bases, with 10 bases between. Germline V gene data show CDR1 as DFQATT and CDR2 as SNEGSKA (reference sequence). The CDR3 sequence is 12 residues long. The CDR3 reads CSASLQNYGYTF. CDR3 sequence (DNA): TGCAGTGCGAGTCTACAGAACTATGGCTACACCTTC.

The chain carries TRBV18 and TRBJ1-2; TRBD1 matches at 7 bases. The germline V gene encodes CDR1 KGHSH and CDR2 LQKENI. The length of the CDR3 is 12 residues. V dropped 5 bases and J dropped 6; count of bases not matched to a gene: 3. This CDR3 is CASSRQGHGYTF. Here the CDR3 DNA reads TGTGCCAGCTCAAGACAGGGACATGGCTACACCTTC.

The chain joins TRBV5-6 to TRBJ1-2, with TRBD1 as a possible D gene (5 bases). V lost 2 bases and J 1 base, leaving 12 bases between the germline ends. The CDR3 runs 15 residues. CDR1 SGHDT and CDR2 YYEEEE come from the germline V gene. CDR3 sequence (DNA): TGTGCCAGCAGCTTATGGGGACTCCATAACTATGGCTACACCTTC. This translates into CASSLWGLHNYGYTF.

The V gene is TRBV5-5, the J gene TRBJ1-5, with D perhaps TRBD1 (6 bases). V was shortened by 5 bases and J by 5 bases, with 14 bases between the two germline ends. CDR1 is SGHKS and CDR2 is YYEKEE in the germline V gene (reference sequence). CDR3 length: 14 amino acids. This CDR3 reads CASSATGSHQPQHF. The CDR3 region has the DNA TGTGCCAGCAGTGCCACAGGGAGTCATCAGCCCCAGCATTTT.

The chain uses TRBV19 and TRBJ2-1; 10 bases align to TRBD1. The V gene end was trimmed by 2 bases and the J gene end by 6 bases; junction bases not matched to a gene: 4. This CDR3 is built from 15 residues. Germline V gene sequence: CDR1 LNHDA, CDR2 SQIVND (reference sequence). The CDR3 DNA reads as TGTGCCAGTAGTATACCCCGACAGGGGGCCAATGAGCAGTTCTTC. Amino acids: CASSIPRQGANEQFF.